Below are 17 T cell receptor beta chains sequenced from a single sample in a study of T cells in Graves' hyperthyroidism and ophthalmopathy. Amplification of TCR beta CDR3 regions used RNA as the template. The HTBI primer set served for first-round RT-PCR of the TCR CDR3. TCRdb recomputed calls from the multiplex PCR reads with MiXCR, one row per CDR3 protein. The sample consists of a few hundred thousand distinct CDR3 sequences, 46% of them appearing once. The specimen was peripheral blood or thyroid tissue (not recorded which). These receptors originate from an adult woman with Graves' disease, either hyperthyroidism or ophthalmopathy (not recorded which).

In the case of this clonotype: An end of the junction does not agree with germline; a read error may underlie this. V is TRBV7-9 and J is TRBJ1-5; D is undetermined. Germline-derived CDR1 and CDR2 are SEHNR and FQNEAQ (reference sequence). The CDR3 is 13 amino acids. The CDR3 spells CASSPRLDQPQHF. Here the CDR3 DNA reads TGCGCCAGCAGCCCCCGACTCGATCAGCCCCAGCATTTT.

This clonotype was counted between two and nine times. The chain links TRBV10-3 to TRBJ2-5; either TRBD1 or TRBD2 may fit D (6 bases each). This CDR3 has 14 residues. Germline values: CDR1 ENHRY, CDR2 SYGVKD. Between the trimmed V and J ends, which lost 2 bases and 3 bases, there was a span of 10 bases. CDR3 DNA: TGTGCCATCAGTGAGGGGGGGCCTAAAGAGACCCAGTACTTC. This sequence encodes CAISEGGPKETQYF.

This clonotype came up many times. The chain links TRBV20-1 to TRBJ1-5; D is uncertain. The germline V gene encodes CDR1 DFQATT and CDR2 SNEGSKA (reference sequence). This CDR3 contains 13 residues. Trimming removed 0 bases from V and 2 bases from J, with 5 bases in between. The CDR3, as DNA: TGCAGTGCTAGAGATTTCGGCAATCAGCCCCAGCATTTT. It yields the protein CSARDFGNQPQHF.

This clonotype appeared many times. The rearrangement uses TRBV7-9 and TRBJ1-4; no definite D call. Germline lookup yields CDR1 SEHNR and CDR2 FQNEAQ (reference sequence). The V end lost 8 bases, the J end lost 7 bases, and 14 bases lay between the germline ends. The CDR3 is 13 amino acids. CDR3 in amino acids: CASVRSGGEKLFF. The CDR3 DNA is TGTGCCAGCGTACGGTCTGGCGGTGAAAAACTGTTTTTT.

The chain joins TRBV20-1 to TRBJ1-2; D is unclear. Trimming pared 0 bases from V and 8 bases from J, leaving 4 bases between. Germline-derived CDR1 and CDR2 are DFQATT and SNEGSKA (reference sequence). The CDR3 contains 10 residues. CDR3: CSARDDGYTF. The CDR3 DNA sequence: TGCAGTGCTAGAGATGACGGCTACACCTTC.

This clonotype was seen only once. CDR3 sequence reads: CASSLYDRPYEQYF. CDR3 nucleotide sequence: TGTGCCAGCAGCTTATATGACAGACCCTACGAGCAGTACTTC. J is TRBJ2-7 and V is TRBV7-9, with D possibly matching TRBD1 (5 bases). Trimming removed 2 bases at V and 2 bases at J, with 10 bases between. CDR3 length equals 14 residues. Germline CDR1 SEHNR, CDR2 FQNEAQ (reference sequence).

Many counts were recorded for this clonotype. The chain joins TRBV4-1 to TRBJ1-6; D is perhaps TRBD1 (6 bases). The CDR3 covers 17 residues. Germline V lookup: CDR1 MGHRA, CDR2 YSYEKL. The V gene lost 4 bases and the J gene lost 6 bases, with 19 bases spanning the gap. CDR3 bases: TGCGCCAGCAGCCCCGTACCCTCCGGGACAAGTAATTCACCCCTCCACTTT. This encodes CASSPVPSGTSNSPLHF.

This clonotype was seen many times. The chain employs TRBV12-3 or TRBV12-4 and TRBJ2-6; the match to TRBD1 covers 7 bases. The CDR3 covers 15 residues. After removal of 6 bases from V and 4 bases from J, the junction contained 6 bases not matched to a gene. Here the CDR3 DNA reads TGTGCCAGCAGCAGGGGGTTAGGAGGGGCCAACGTCCTGACTTTC. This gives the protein CASSRGLGGANVLTF.

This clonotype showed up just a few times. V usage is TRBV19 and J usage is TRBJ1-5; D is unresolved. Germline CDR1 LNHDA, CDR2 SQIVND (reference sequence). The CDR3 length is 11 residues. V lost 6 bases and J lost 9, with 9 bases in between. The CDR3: CASRSRGPQHF. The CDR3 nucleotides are TGTGCCAGTAGATCCCGTGGGCCCCAGCATTTT.

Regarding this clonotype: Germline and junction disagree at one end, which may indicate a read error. The CDR3, as DNA: TGTGCCAGCAGTGATCCAAAGGGGGCAGAGGCCCAGTACTTC. Amino acids: CASSDPKGAEAQYF. This chain joins TRBV12-3 or TRBV12-4 and TRBJ2-5, with 7 positions matching TRBD1. This CDR3 spans 14 amino acids.

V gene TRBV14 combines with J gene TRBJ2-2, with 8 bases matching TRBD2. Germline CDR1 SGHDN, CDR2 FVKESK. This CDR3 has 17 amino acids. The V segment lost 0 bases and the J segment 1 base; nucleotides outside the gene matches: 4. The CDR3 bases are TGTGCCAGCAGCCAAGATTTCCTAGCGGGGAACACCGGGGAGCTGTTTTTT. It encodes CASSQDFLAGNTGELFF.

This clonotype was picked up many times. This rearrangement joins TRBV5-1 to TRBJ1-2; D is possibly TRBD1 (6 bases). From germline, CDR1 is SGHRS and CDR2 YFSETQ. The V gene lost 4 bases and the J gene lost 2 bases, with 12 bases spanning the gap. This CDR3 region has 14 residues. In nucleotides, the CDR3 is TGCGCCAGCAGCCCAACAGGGTCCAACTATGGCTACACCTTC. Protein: CASSPTGSNYGYTF.

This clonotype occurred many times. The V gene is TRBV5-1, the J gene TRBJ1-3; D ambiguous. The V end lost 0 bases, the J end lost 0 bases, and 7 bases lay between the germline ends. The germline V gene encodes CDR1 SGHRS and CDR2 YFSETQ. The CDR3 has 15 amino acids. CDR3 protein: CASSLESSSGNTIYF. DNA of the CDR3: TGCGCCAGCAGCTTGGAGTCTAGCTCTGGAAACACCATATATTTT. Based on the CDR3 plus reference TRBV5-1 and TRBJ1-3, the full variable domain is KAGVTQTPRYLIKTRGQQVTLSCSPISGHRSVSWYQQTPGQGLQFLFEYFSETQRNKGNFPGRFSGRQFSNSRSEMNVSTLELGDSALYLCASSLESSSGNTIYFGEGSWLTVV.

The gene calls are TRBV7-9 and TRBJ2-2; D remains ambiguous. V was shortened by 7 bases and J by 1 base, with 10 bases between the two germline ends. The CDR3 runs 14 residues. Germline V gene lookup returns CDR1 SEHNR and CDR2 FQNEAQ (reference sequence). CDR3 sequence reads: CASTLMENTGELFF. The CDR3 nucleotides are TGTGCCAGCACCCTCATGGAGAACACCGGGGAGCTGTTTTTT. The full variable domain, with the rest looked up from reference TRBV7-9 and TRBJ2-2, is DTGVSQNPRHKITKRGQNVTFRCDPISEHNRLYWYRQTLGQGPEFLTYFQNEAQLEKSRLLSDRFSAERPKGSFSTLEIQRTEQGDSAMYLCASTLMENTGELFFGEGSRLTVL.

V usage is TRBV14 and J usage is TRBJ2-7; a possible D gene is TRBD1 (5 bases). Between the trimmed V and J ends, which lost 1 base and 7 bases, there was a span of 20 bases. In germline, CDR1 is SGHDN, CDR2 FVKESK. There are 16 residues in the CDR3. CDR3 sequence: CASSQVTGHTSGEQYF. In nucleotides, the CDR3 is TGTGCCAGCAGCCAAGTTACAGGACACACCTCAGGGGAGCAGTACTTC.

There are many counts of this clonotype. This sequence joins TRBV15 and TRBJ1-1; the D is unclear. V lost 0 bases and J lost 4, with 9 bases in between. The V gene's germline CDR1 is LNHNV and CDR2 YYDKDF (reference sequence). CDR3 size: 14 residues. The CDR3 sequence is CATSRDKDGTEAFF. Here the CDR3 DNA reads TGTGCCACCAGCAGAGATAAGGACGGCACTGAAGCTTTCTTT.

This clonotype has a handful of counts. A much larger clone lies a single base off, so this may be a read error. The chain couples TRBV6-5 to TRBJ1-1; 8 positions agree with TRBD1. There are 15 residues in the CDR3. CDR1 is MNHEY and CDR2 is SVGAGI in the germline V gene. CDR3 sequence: CASSLPGGMNTEASF. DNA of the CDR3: TGTGCCAGCAGCTTACCAGGGGGCATGAACACTGAAGCTTCCTTT.